This passage covers 2 T cell receptor beta chains from one sample sequenced in a study of CD8 T cells in ankylosing spondylitis. Each CDR3 protein gets one entry after TCRdb re-called the 5' RACE reads with MiXCR. The sample lists 100,000 to 150,000 distinct CDR3 sequences; 6.5% to 9% were seen once. The sample taken for sequencing was blood, either unsorted or a sorted T cell fraction (not recorded which). The receptors come from a male donor with ankylosing spondylitis or in good health (not recorded which).

The chain uses TRBV2 and TRBJ1-1; no definite D call. Germline V gene lookup returns CDR1 SNHLY and CDR2 FYNNEI. The length of the CDR3 is 13 residues. Trimming shortened V by 3 bases and J by 1 base, and 6 bases separated the two germline ends. Here the CDR3 reads CASSDVRNTEAFF. The CDR3 region has the DNA TGTGCCAGCAGTGACGTCAGGAACACTGAAGCTTTCTTT.

This clonotype has at least ten counts. The chain has TRBV30 and TRBJ2-5; 8 nucleotides align to TRBD1. This CDR3 is built from 15 residues. CDR1 is GTSNPN, CDR2 SVGIG, per germline (reference sequence). Trimming cost V 4 bases and J 3 bases; bases outside gene matches: 10. The CDR3 here is CAWTPGQDLEETQYF. DNA of the CDR3: TGTGCCTGGACCCCGGGACAGGATTTAGAAGAGACCCAGTACTTC.